This T cell receptor beta chain was profiled in a study of radiation and T cells in renal cell carcinoma. For the study at large: Nephrectomy followed 15 Gy stereotactic body radiation by 4 weeks.

Germline CDR1 is SGHNT and CDR2 is YYREEE (reference sequence). The CDR3 runs to 12 residues. V was trimmed by 5 bases and J by 4 bases, leaving 9 bases between them. Profiled with immunoSEQ multiplex PCR; TCRdb holds only in-frame clones, not every one. The sample shows roughly 80,000 clones, about 86% of them seen only once. Study observations and caveats: In blood, top tumor clones expanded by 2 weeks, shrinking by 4.

Indicated time point: blood 2 weeks post-SBRT. Indicated treatment: 15 Gy SBRT to primary tumor, nephrectomy 4 weeks later. The tumor was a clear cell renal cell carcinoma. Notes on this clone: What it binds is not known.

The clonotype originates from a woman aged 50 to 60 with renal cell carcinoma. Specimen: blood, collected from a patient whose treatment included radiotherapy and nephrectomy. The J gene is TRBJ2-5, the V gene TRBV5-4; D is undetermined. The CDR3 sequence: CASRRLGETQYF. CDR3 in DNA: TGTGCCAGCAGAAGATTGGGAGAGACCCAGTACTTC.